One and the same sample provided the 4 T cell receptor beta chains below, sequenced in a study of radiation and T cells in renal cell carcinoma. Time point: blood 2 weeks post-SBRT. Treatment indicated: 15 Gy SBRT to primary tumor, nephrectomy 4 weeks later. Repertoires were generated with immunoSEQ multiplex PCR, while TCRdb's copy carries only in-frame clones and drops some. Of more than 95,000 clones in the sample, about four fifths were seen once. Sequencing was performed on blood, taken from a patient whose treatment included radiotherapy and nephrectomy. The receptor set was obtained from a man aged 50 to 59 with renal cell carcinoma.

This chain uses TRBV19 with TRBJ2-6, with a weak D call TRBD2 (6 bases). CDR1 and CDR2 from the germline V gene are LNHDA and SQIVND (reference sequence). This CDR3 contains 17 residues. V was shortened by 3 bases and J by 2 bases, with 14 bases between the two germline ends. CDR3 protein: CASSILGWRAGANVLTF. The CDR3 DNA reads TGTGCCAGTAGTATCCTAGGTTGGAGGGCTGGGGCCAACGTCCTGACTTTC.

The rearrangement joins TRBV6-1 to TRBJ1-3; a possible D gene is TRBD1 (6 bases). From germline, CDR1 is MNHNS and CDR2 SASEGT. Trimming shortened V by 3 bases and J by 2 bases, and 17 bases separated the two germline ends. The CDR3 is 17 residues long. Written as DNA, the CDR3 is TGTGCCAGCAGTGACGGGTACGGGGGCGGAACTGGAAACACCATATATTTT. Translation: CASSDGYGGGTGNTIYF.

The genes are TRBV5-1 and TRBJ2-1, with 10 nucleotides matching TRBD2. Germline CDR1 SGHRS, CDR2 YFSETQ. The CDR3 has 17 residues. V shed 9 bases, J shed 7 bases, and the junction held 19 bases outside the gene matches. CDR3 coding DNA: TGCGCCACCATGCCTGGGGCTAGCGGGAGAATTTCGAATGAGCAGTTCTTC. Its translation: CATMPGASGRISNEQFF.

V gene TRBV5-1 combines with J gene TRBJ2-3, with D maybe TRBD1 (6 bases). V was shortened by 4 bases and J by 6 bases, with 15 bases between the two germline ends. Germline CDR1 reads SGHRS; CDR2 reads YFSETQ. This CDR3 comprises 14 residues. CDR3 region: CASSIGTTTDTQYF. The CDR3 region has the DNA TGCGCCAGCAGCATAGGGACAACTACGGATACGCAGTATTTT.